One sample yielded the 5 T cell receptor beta chains listed below, sequenced in a study of T cells in Graves' hyperthyroidism and ophthalmopathy. Amplification targeted TCR beta CDR3 regions from RNA transcripts. Carried out on the TCR CDR3, a first-round RT-PCR used the HTBI primer set. TCRdb re-called the multiplex PCR reads with MiXCR, one entry per CDR3 protein. The sample lists approximately 530,000 distinct CDR3 sequences, approximately 15% occurring once. Source material: blood. The receptor source for this set is a woman younger than 30 with Graves' hyperthyroidism.

Many counts were recorded for this clonotype. This rearrangement joins TRBV6-2 or TRBV6-3 to TRBJ1-1; D not resolved. This CDR3 region has 13 residues. CDR1 and CDR2 from the germline V gene are MNHEY and SVGEGT. Trimming removed 8 bases from V and 1 base from J, with 11 bases in between. CDR3 coding DNA: TGTGCCAGCTCGGAGAACTCGAACACTGAAGCTTTCTTT. Amino acids: CASSENSNTEAFF.

At least ten counts were recorded for this clonotype. V is TRBV11-1 and J is TRBJ1-6; perhaps TRBD1 as D (6 bases). Germline V lookup: CDR1 SGHAT, CDR2 FQDESV (reference sequence). The CDR3 totals 12 residues. The ends were cut back, 5 bases at V and 16 bases at J, with 15 bases in the middle. As DNA, the CDR3 is TGTGCCAGCAGCAGCGGACAGCGGATACTCCACTTT. Encoded protein: CASSSGQRILHF.

The rearrangement uses TRBV28 and TRBJ1-1; D may be TRBD1 (5 bases). V was shortened by 6 bases and J by 7 bases, with 24 bases between the two germline ends. Germline lookup yields CDR1 MDHEN and CDR2 SYDVKM. CDR3 length: 16 residues. The CDR3 is CASSRNTPGPRGEAFF. DNA of the CDR3: TGTGCCAGCAGCCGAAATACCCCGGGCCCTAGGGGTGAAGCTTTCTTT.

This clonotype was detected ten times or more. The rearrangement uses TRBV7-2 and TRBJ2-7, with a weak D call TRBD2 (6 bases). The CDR3 runs to 14 residues. Germline V lookup: CDR1 SGHTA, CDR2 FQGNSA. Between the trimmed V and J ends, which lost 5 bases and 10 bases, there was a span of 21 bases. CDR3 nucleotides: TGTGCCAGCAGCCCGAGGGACTCCCGCAGTGATCAGTACTTC. This gives the protein CASSPRDSRSDQYF.

At least ten counts were recorded for this clonotype. The CDR3 bases are TGTGCCAGCAGCTTCTGGGTAGCGGGAGCTCGCAATGAGCAGTTCTTC. Its protein product is CASSFWVAGARNEQFF. The chain combines TRBV7-2 with TRBJ2-1; 9 bases agree with TRBD2. Trimming at V came to 3 bases and at J to 6 bases, leaving 9 bases not matched to a gene. Germline V gives CDR1 SGHTA, CDR2 FQGNSA. The CDR3 runs 16 residues.